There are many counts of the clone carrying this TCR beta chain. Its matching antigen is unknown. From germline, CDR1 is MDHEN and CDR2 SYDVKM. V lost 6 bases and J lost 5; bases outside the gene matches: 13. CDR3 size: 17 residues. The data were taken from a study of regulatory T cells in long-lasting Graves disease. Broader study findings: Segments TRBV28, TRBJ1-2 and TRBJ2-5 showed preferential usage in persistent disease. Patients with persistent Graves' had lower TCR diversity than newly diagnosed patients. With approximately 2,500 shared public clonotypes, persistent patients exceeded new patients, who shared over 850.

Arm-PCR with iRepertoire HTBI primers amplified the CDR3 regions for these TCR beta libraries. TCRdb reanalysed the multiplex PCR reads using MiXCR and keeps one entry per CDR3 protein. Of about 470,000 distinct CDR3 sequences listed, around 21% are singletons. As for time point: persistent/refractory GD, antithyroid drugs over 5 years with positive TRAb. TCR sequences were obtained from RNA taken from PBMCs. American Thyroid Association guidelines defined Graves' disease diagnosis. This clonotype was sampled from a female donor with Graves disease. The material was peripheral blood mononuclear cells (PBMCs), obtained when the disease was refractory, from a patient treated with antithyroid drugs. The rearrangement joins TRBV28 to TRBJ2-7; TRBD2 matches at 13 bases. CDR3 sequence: CASRVIRTSGSWNEQYF. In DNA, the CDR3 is TGTGCCAGCAGGGTTATCAGGACTAGCGGGAGTTGGAACGAGCAGTACTTC. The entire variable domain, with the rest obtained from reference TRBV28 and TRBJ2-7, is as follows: DVKVTQSSRYLVKRTGEKVFLECVQDMDHENMFWYRQDPGLGLRLIYFSYDVKMKEKGDIPEGYSVSREKKERFSLILESASTNQTSMYLCASRVIRTSGSWNEQYFGPGTRLTVT.